This passage covers 28 T cell receptor beta chains from one sample sequenced in a study of T cells in Graves' hyperthyroidism and ophthalmopathy. The CDR3 regions of TCR beta were amplified from RNA transcripts. TCR CDR3 underwent first-round RT-PCR with the HTBI primer set. MiXCR, applied by TCRdb to the multiplex PCR reads, yields one record per CDR3 protein. This table holds 500,000 to 800,000 distinct CDR3 sequences, roughly 15% found once. The sample was blood. Receptor source: a woman aged 50 to 60 with Graves' ophthalmopathy.

This clonotype appeared many times. This chain uses TRBV28 with TRBJ2-2; 11 nucleotides line up with TRBD2. The germline V gene has CDR1 MDHEN and CDR2 SYDVKM. The ends lost 3 bases at V and 1 base at J; junction bases unmatched: 13. This CDR3 has 20 residues. CDR3 region: CASSFPTPLAGGQNTGELFF. DNA of the CDR3: TGTGCCAGCAGTTTCCCCACCCCTCTAGCGGGAGGACAGAACACCGGGGAGCTGTTTTTT.

This clonotype occurred many times. The rearrangement joins TRBV20-1 to TRBJ2-7; D gene ambiguous. There are 14 residues in the CDR3. V lost 0 bases and J lost 3, with 12 bases in between. Germline CDR1 DFQATT, CDR2 SNEGSKA (reference sequence). The CDR3 nucleotides read TGCAGTGCTAGAGATGGGTCGGGCATCTACGAGCAGTACTTC. Protein: CSARDGSGIYEQYF.

The rearrangement uses TRBV9 and TRBJ2-1, with no clear D. Germline CDR1 reads SGDLS; CDR2 reads YYNGEE. CDR3 length: 14 amino acids. Between the trimmed V and J ends, which lost 0 bases and 6 bases, there was a span of 10 bases. CDR3 loop: CASSVASLGNEQFF. The CDR3 nucleotides read TGTGCCAGCAGCGTAGCTAGTTTGGGCAATGAGCAGTTCTTC.

This clonotype has more than one count but fewer than ten. The rearrangement uses TRBV19 and TRBJ1-6, with unresolved D. This CDR3 has 15 residues. CDR1 and CDR2 (germline): LNHDA, SQIVND (reference sequence). V was clipped by 5 bases and J by 7 bases, with 15 bases between them. CDR3: CASSSRRVRNSPLHF. The CDR3 DNA sequence: TGTGCCAGTAGTTCCCGGCGGGTTCGAAATTCACCCCTCCACTTT. Based on the CDR3 plus reference TRBV19 and TRBJ1-6, the full variable domain is DGGITQSPKYLFRKEGQNVTLSCEQNLNHDAMYWYRQDPGQGLRLIYYSQIVNDFQKGDIAEGYSVSREKKESFPLTVTSAQKNPTAFYLCASSSRRVRNSPLHFGNGTRLTVT.

This clonotype was counted ten times or more. The V and J genes are TRBV12-3 or TRBV12-4 and TRBJ2-7; TRBD1 agrees at 9 bases. This CDR3 has 15 residues. The trim removed 6 bases at V and 0 bases at J, leaving 6 bases unmatched. The CDR3 protein is CASRHGTGISYEQYF. In DNA form, the CDR3 reads TGTGCCAGCAGGCATGGGACAGGGATCTCCTACGAGCAGTACTTC.

The table lists this clonotype with many counts. This sequence joins TRBV12-5 and TRBJ2-2, with a possible D match to TRBD1 (5 bases). This CDR3 has 15 residues. V was pared by 4 bases and J by 3 bases, with 12 bases between. Germline V gives CDR1 LGHNT, CDR2 FRNRAP. The CDR3 sequence: CASGSTLRDTGELFF. The CDR3, as DNA: TGTGCTAGTGGTTCCACCCTCAGGGACACCGGGGAGCTGTTTTTT. Filled out from reference TRBV12-5 and TRBJ2-2, the complete variable domain reads DARVTQTPRHKVTEMGQEVTMRCQPILGHNTVFWYRQTMMQGLELLAYFRNRAPLDDSGMPKDRFSAEMPDATLATLKIQPSEPRDSAVYFCASGSTLRDTGELFFGEGSRLTVL.

This clonotype has just a few counts. The chain links TRBV10-3 to TRBJ1-2; 7 bases line up with TRBD1. The CDR3 runs 19 residues. V was clipped by 6 bases and J by 7 bases; unmatched bases: 26. Per germline, CDR1 ENHRY and CDR2 SYGVKD. The CDR3 region is CAIRKNSGQAKGNHCGYTF. In DNA form, the CDR3 reads TGTGCCATCAGGAAAAATTCCGGACAGGCTAAGGGAAACCACTGTGGCTACACCTTC.

V usage is TRBV11-2 and J usage is TRBJ1-6, with a tentative D call TRBD1 (5 bases). Germline V gene data show CDR1 as SGHAT and CDR2 as FQNNGV. V was pared by 1 base and J by 9 bases, with 13 bases between. The CDR3 extends over 15 amino acids. The CDR3 nucleotides read TGTGCCAGCAGCTTAGCCCAGGCAGGGACTTCACCCCTCCACTTT. Residues: CASSLAQAGTSPLHF.

This clonotype was observed at least ten times. The chain combines TRBV5-1 with TRBJ2-7; D possibly corresponds to TRBD2 (5 bases). In germline, CDR1 is SGHRS, CDR2 YFSETQ. V shed 4 bases and J shed 3 bases, with 20 bases lying between them. The CDR3 extends over 16 amino acids. The CDR3 DNA sequence: TGCGCCAGCAGCCCGGACTCAGGCGGGCAGAACTACGAGCAGTACTTC. This encodes CASSPDSGGQNYEQYF.

This clonotype has only a few counts. This chain uses TRBV7-9 with TRBJ2-2; perhaps TRBD1 as D (6 bases). The CDR3 length is 16 residues. Germline V lookup: CDR1 SEHNR, CDR2 FQNEAQ (reference sequence). V was cut by 2 bases and J by 1 base, with 11 bases left in between. CDR3 nucleotides: TGTGCCAGCAGCTTATTAGACAGGAGGAACACCGGGGAGCTGTTTTTT. It translates to CASSLLDRRNTGELFF.

This clonotype has just a few counts. This chain uses TRBV7-9 with TRBJ2-2; TRBD1 or TRBD2 may be the D gene (5 bases each). The V gene's germline CDR1 is SEHNR and CDR2 FQNEAQ (reference sequence). V gave up 4 bases and J gave up 4 bases, with 13 bases separating them. This CDR3 comprises 15 residues. CDR3 sequence: CASSSGLARTGELFF. The CDR3 DNA is TGTGCCAGCAGCTCGGGGCTAGCTCGCACCGGGGAGCTGTTTTTT.

In its sample, this clonotype was seen many times. This chain uses TRBV27 with TRBJ2-1, with a weak D call TRBD2 (6 bases). The CDR3 is 12 amino acids. The germline V gene has CDR1 MNHEY and CDR2 SMNVEV (reference sequence). Trimming removed 4 bases from V and 6 bases from J, with 7 bases in between. The CDR3 loop reads CASSSEGNEQFF. CDR3 nucleotides: TGTGCCAGCAGTTCGGAGGGCAATGAGCAGTTCTTC.

The table lists this clonotype with many counts. The chain recombines TRBV5-1 with TRBJ2-7, with TRBD2 identical over 14 bases. Germline V CDR1 and CDR2: SGHRS, YFSETQ. The CDR3 has 15 amino acids. Trimming removed 3 bases from V and 7 bases from J; junction bases left unmatched: 6. Written as DNA, the CDR3 is TGCGCCAGCAGCTCGGGACTAGCGGGAGCAGGGGAGCAGTACTTC. Translating gives CASSSGLAGAGEQYF.

The V and J genes are TRBV6-2 or TRBV6-3 and TRBJ2-1; no clear D gene. The V gene's germline CDR1 is MNHEY and CDR2 SVGEGT. V was shortened by 6 bases and J by 7 bases, with 16 bases between the two germline ends. The CDR3 loop spans 14 amino acids. The chain's CDR3 is CASSLDSPANEQFF. The CDR3 DNA reads TGTGCCAGCAGCCTGGATAGCCCGGCTAATGAGCAGTTCTTC.

This clonotype was seen many times. The chain recombines TRBV7-3 with TRBJ2-1, with unresolved D. CDR1 is SGHTA, CDR2 FQGTGA, per germline. The ends were cut back, 2 bases at V and 7 bases at J, with 15 bases in the middle. The length of the CDR3 is 15 residues. CDR3 sequence: CASSLAVHASNEQFF. The CDR3 DNA is TGTGCCAGCAGCTTAGCGGTCCATGCCTCTAATGAGCAGTTCTTC.

The gene calls are TRBV4-1 and TRBJ2-1; D uncertain. The germline V gene has CDR1 MGHRA and CDR2 YSYEKL. The CDR3 contains 16 residues. The germline V and J ends were trimmed by 6 bases and 0 bases, with 15 bases remaining between them. The CDR3 sequence: CASSPPDTGSYNEQFF. In DNA, the CDR3 is TGCGCCAGCAGTCCTCCTGACACCGGCTCCTACAATGAGCAGTTCTTC.

This clonotype has more than one count but fewer than ten. The chain uses TRBV24-1 and TRBJ2-1, with D maybe TRBD1 (6 bases). This CDR3 region has 14 residues. Germline values: CDR1 KGHDR, CDR2 SFDVKD. V lost 6 bases and J lost 6, with 14 bases in between. The CDR3 nucleotides are TGTGCCACCAGTTTCAGGGGTTGGGGCAATGAGCAGTTCTTC. This gives the protein CATSFRGWGNEQFF.

This clonotype was counted ten times or more. The rearrangement uses TRBV5-1 and TRBJ2-7; 9 bases are a match to TRBD2. This CDR3 has 16 residues. CDR1 is SGHRS, CDR2 YFSETQ, per germline. Losses at the gene ends were 3 bases for V and 1 base for J; bases not matched to a gene: 8. The CDR3 DNA follows: TGCGCCAGCAGCTACAATAGCGGGAGTGTGTCCTACGAGCAGTACTTC. As protein: CASSYNSGSVSYEQYF.

The rearrangement uses TRBV20-1 and TRBJ1-5; D is possibly TRBD1 (5 bases). The CDR3 is made up of 13 amino acids. Per germline, CDR1 DFQATT and CDR2 SNEGSKA (reference sequence). V lost 3 bases, J lost 3 bases, and 9 bases lay in between. The CDR3 bases are TGCAGTGCTAGGACAGAGGTCAATCAGCCCCAGCATTTT. Its protein is CSARTEVNQPQHF.

At least ten counts were recorded for this clonotype. The genes are TRBV24-1 and TRBJ2-2; D assignment may be TRBD1 or TRBD2 (6 bases each). This CDR3 spans 16 amino acids. Trimming pared 7 bases from V and 0 bases from J, leaving 14 bases between. Germline V gene sequence: CDR1 KGHDR, CDR2 SFDVKD. CDR3 region: CATRGGGGPNTGELFF. Here the CDR3 DNA reads TGTGCCACCAGGGGGGGCGGAGGCCCGAACACCGGGGAGCTGTTTTTT.

The sample holds many counts of this clonotype. The chain couples TRBV9 to TRBJ2-1; 10 positions agree with TRBD1. The germline gives CDR1 SGDLS, CDR2 YYNGEE. V trimming: 0 bases; J trimming: 7 bases; junction bases outside the gene matches: 4. The CDR3 covers 15 residues. The chain's CDR3 is CASSVAGQGKNEQFF. CDR3 bases: TGTGCCAGCAGCGTAGCGGGACAGGGGAAGAATGAGCAGTTCTTC.

This clonotype was found many times. The rearrangement uses TRBV5-1 and TRBJ2-5; 7 bases match TRBD2. This CDR3 has 14 amino acids. Trimming took 6 bases from V and 4 from J; bases not matched to a gene: 9. The germline gives CDR1 SGHRS, CDR2 YFSETQ. The CDR3 coding sequence is TGCGCCAGCACCGACGGGGGGAATGGAGAGACCCAGTACTTC. Translating gives CASTDGGNGETQYF.

The chain carries TRBV28 and TRBJ1-4, with a tentative D call TRBD1 (5 bases). Between the trimmed V and J ends, which lost 11 bases and 8 bases, there was a span of 12 bases. The CDR3 has 11 amino acids. Germline-derived CDR1 and CDR2 are MDHEN and SYDVKM. DNA of the CDR3: TGTGCCTCTGAGGGGAGAGAAAAACTGTTTTTT. Protein sequence: CASEGREKLFF. Together with reference TRBV28 and TRBJ1-4, the CDR3 gives the full variable domain: DVKVTQSSRYLVKRTGEKVFLECVQDMDHENMFWYRQDPGLGLRLIYFSYDVKMKEKGDIPEGYSVSREKKERFSLILESASTNQTSMYLCASEGREKLFFGSGTQLSVL.

V usage is TRBV19 and J usage is TRBJ1-1; D gene unclear. Germline V gene lookup returns CDR1 LNHDA and CDR2 SQIVND (reference sequence). This CDR3 region has 15 residues. V dropped 8 bases and J dropped 0 bases, with 16 bases sitting between them. Here the CDR3 DNA reads TGTGCCAGTGCCCCCCCGAGGCAACTGAACACTGAAGCTTTCTTT. Protein: CASAPPRQLNTEAFF. The entire variable domain, with the rest obtained from reference TRBV19 and TRBJ1-1, is as follows: DGGITQSPKYLFRKEGQNVTLSCEQNLNHDAMYWYRQDPGQGLRLIYYSQIVNDFQKGDIAEGYSVSREKKESFPLTVTSAQKNPTAFYLCASAPPRQLNTEAFFGQGTRLTVV.

Only a few counts were recorded for this clonotype. A much bigger clone sits one base away, suggesting this may be a read error. V and J are TRBV2 and TRBJ1-6, with TRBD1 matching 9 bases. Looked up from germline, CDR1 is SNHLY and CDR2 is FYNNEI. The CDR3 contains 12 residues. CDR3 DNA: TGTGCCAACAGTGCCACAGGGGGCACCCTCCACTTT. This sequence encodes CANSATGGTLHF.

This clonotype was detected only a few times. Being one base from a much bigger clone, this may be a read error. This chain uses TRBV12-3 or TRBV12-4 with TRBJ1-1; no clear D. CDR3 length: 12 amino acids. The CDR3 sequence: CASTITHTEALF. CDR3 bases: TGTGCCAGCACCATAACCCACACTGAAGCTCTCTTT.

This clonotype was observed at least ten times. The rearrangement links TRBV20-1 to TRBJ2-3; maybe TRBD2 (6 bases). Germline V CDR1 and CDR2: DFQATT, SNEGSKA (reference sequence). CDR3 length: 16 residues. V was cut by 4 bases and J by 0 bases, with 17 bases left in between. For the CDR3, the DNA is TGCAGTGCTATACCACCACCGGGGGAAAGCACAGATACGCAGTATTTT. This encodes CSAIPPPGESTDTQYF.

This clonotype was seen only a few times. The chain is built from TRBV7-9 and TRBJ1-6, with D possibly TRBD1 on 5 matching bases. Trimming cost V 6 bases and J 6 bases, with 12 bases left between them. The CDR3 consists of 14 residues. Germline CDR1 is SEHNR and CDR2 is FQNEAQ (reference sequence). CDR3 sequence reads: CASRTDSFNSPLHF. CDR3 nucleotides: TGTGCCAGCAGAACAGACAGTTTTAATTCACCCCTCCACTTT.